This passage covers 20 T cell receptor beta chains from one sample sequenced in a study of T cell responses to AZD1222 COVID-19 vaccine. The method was immunoSEQ multiplex PCR; TCRdb's version includes in-frame clones alone and lacks a portion of them. The sample yields approximately 150,000 clones, roughly 92% seen once. This specimen consisted of peripheral blood, obtained on day 0 of AZD1222 vaccination. The origin of the receptors is an adult in good health.

Concerning this clone: Other DNA sequences in the same sample also yield this CDR3. This chain uses TRBV20-1 with TRBJ1-1, with D perhaps matching TRBD1 (6 bases). The V gene lost 5 bases and the J gene lost 5 bases, with 9 bases spanning the gap. The CDR3 is 11 amino acids. Germline lookup yields CDR1 DFQATT and CDR2 SNEGSKA (reference sequence). The CDR3 DNA reads TGCAGTGCTCACAGGGTTACTGAAGCTTTCTTT. Encoded protein: CSAHRVTEAFF.

The J gene is TRBJ1-2, the V gene TRBV5-1, with 7 positions matching TRBD1. Trimming at V came to 4 bases and at J to 1 base, leaving 4 bases not matched to a gene. The germline V gene has CDR1 SGHRS and CDR2 YFSETQ. The CDR3 is 14 residues long. In DNA form, the CDR3 reads TGCGCCAGCAGCCCGACAGGGCATAACTATGGCTACACCTTC. Its translation is CASSPTGHNYGYTF. Using reference TRBV5-1 and TRBJ1-2 for the parts outside the CDR3, the full variable domain is KAGVTQTPRYLIKTRGQQVTLSCSPISGHRSVSWYQQTPGQGLQFLFEYFSETQRNKGNFPGRFSGRQFSNSRSEMNVSTLELGDSALYLCASSPTGHNYGYTFGSGTRLTVV.

This clone was detected once. The J gene is TRBJ2-6, the V gene TRBV4-1; D remains unclear. Trimming took 1 base from V and 0 from J, leaving 13 bases between them. CDR1 is MGHRA, CDR2 YSYEKL, per germline. This CDR3 contains 18 residues. The CDR3 DNA reads TGCGCCAGCAGCCAAGGCTCAGAACGTTCCTCTGGGGCCAACGTCCTGACTTTC. This gives the protein CASSQGSERSSGANVLTF.

The chain carries TRBV30 and TRBJ2-7; a possible D gene is TRBD1 (5 bases). The CDR3 is made up of 12 amino acids. Germline assignment: CDR1 GTSNPN and CDR2 SVGIG (reference sequence). Trimming took off 0 bases at V and 6 bases at J, with 9 bases between the two ends. CDR3 sequence (DNA): TGTGCCTGGAGTGTGGTCAGGGTCGAGCAGTACTTC. Encoded protein: CAWSVVRVEQYF.

This clone has just a few counts. The gene calls are TRBV11-2 and TRBJ1-3; weak D call: TRBD1 (6 bases). This CDR3 is built from 17 residues. The germline CDR1 and CDR2 sequences are SGHAT and FQNNGV. Deletions cut 1 base from V and 0 bases from J, with 13 bases between. The CDR3 nucleotides are TGTGCCAGCAGCTTAGGTAGTTGGACAGTCTCTGGAAACACCATATATTTT. Its protein product is CASSLGSWTVSGNTIYF.

This chain links TRBV6-5 with TRBJ2-6, with a tentative D call TRBD1 (6 bases). Trimming pared 6 bases from V and 4 bases from J, leaving 13 bases between. Germline assignment: CDR1 MNHEY and CDR2 SVGAGI. The CDR3 spans 15 residues. CDR3 sequence reads: CASRIQGTGANVLTF. The CDR3, as DNA: TGTGCCAGCAGGATACAGGGTACGGGGGCCAACGTCCTGACTTTC.

On this clone itself: Other DNA sequences from this sample encode an identical CDR3 as well. The chain is built from TRBV6-2 or TRBV6-3 and TRBJ1-5; 7 positions agree with TRBD1. The CDR3 contains 15 residues. Looked up from germline, CDR1 is MNHEY and CDR2 is SVGEGT. The junction had 3 bases not matched to a gene; V was cut back by 0 bases and J by 4 bases. CDR3 DNA sequence: TGTGCCAGCAGTTACTCCGACAGGGCAAATCAGCCCCAGCATTTT. Residues: CASSYSDRANQPQHF.

The CDR3 DNA is TGTGCCAGCAGCAGCGAACCCGGGACAGGGACCAATCAGCCCCAGCATTTT. It translates to CASSSEPGTGTNQPQHF. This rearrangement joins TRBV21-1 to TRBJ1-5; the D segment call TRBD1 is taken from the table without a DNA check. TRBV21-1 is listed as a pseudogene. The CDR3 loop spans 17 amino acids.

The chain couples TRBV11-3 to TRBJ2-1, with unresolved D. Germline assignment: CDR1 SGHNT and CDR2 YENEEA. Trimming took 3 bases from V and 0 from J, leaving 9 bases between them. The CDR3 spans 15 residues. The CDR3 DNA follows: TGTGCCAGCAGCTTCGGTCGACTCTCCTACAATGAGCAGTTCTTC. Its translation: CASSFGRLSYNEQFF.

The genes are TRBV18 and TRBJ2-7; D call uncertain. V was cut by 6 bases and J by 2 bases, with 8 bases left in between. This CDR3 spans 12 amino acids. Germline V gives CDR1 KGHSH, CDR2 LQKENI. CDR3 residues: CASSPSTYEQYF. The CDR3 DNA follows: TGTGCCAGCTCTCCCTCCACCTACGAGCAGTACTTC.

This sequence joins TRBV5-6 and TRBJ2-7, with D uncertain. This CDR3 has 11 residues. Trimming left V 4 bases short and J 6 bases short, with 8 bases between. CDR1 SGHDT and CDR2 YYEEEE come from the germline V gene. CDR3: CASSPFGEQYF. The CDR3, as DNA: TGTGCCAGCAGCCCCTTCGGCGAGCAGTACTTC.

The chain combines TRBV6-1 with TRBJ2-1; no clear D gene. The CDR3 is 14 residues long. Germline V CDR1 and CDR2: MNHNS, SASEGT. V was shortened by 2 bases and J by 6 bases, with 11 bases between the two germline ends. CDR3 sequence reads: CASSEPRLGNEQFF. The CDR3, as DNA: TGTGCCAGCAGTGAACCCCGGTTGGGCAATGAGCAGTTCTTC.

The genes are TRBV2 and TRBJ1-1; no firm D call. The V end lost 5 bases, the J end lost 3 bases, and 13 bases lay between the germline ends. There are 14 residues in the CDR3. Germline loops: CDR1 SNHLY, CDR2 FYNNEI. As DNA, the CDR3 is TGTGCCAGCAGTCGGCCCTCTTGGGACACTGAAGCTTTCTTT. Its translation is CASSRPSWDTEAFF.

The chain combines TRBV9 with TRBJ2-5; 7 bases are shared with TRBD1. The V gene end was trimmed by 0 bases and the J gene end by 5 bases; junction bases not matched to a gene: 10. The CDR3 loop spans 16 amino acids. The germline gives CDR1 SGDLS, CDR2 YYNGEE. The CDR3 loop is CASSVAYNRGPETQYF. In DNA, the CDR3 is TGTGCCAGCAGCGTAGCCTACAACAGGGGACCGGAGACCCAGTACTTC.

The chain links TRBV2 to TRBJ2-3, with D uncertain. The germline CDR1 and CDR2 sequences are SNHLY and FYNNEI. V was trimmed by 2 bases and J by 1 base, leaving 10 bases between them. The CDR3 is made up of 15 amino acids. The CDR3 region is CASSERRLGTDTQYF. Written as DNA, the CDR3 is TGTGCCAGCAGTGAAAGGCGGTTAGGCACAGATACGCAGTATTTT.

The chain joins TRBV6-4 to TRBJ2-2, with TRBD1 matching 7 bases. Unmatched junction bases numbered 4, after V lost 6 bases and J lost 0 bases. Germline values: CDR1 MRHNA, CDR2 SNTAGT. The CDR3 is 15 amino acids. The CDR3, as DNA: TGTGCCAGCAGCCCCGGGACAGCGAACACCGGGGAGCTGTTTTTT. Amino acids: CASSPGTANTGELFF.

The chain joins TRBV7-9 to TRBJ2-5, with D perhaps matching TRBD2 (5 bases). The CDR3 covers 15 residues. Germline assignment: CDR1 SEHNR and CDR2 FQNEAQ (reference sequence). Trimming cost V 1 base and J 5 bases, with 14 bases left between them. The CDR3: CASSLGQAPGETQYF. The CDR3 coding sequence is TGTGCCAGCAGCTTAGGTCAGGCCCCGGGGGAGACCCAGTACTTC. Full variable domain (rest looked up from reference TRBV7-9 and TRBJ2-5): DTGVSQNPRHKITKRGQNVTFRCDPISEHNRLYWYRQTLGQGPEFLTYFQNEAQLEKSRLLSDRFSAERPKGSFSTLEIQRTEQGDSAMYLCASSLGQAPGETQYFGPGTRLLVL.

V gene TRBV24-1 combines with J gene TRBJ2-3; 9 bases are shared with TRBD2. V was pared by 4 bases and J by 6 bases, with 13 bases of the junction left unmatched. CDR1 is KGHDR, CDR2 SFDVKD, per germline. This CDR3 region has 17 residues. The CDR3 nucleotides read TGTGCCACCAGTGAGGGGCGGGAGGGACTCCGAGGGGATACGCAGTATTTT. It is translated as CATSEGREGLRGDTQYF.

The CDR3 nucleotides are TGTGCCAGCAGCCAAGATGGGGCACAGGGTGGATATGGCTACACCTTC. It is translated as CASSQDGAQGGYGYTF. The chain carries TRBV3-1 (or the pseudogene TRBV3-2) and TRBJ1-2, with D possibly being TRBD1 (6 bases). Trimming took 0 bases from V and 5 from J, leaving 16 bases between them. This CDR3 is 16 amino acids long. Germline assignment: CDR1 LGHDT and CDR2 YNNKEL (reference sequence).

The chain is built from TRBV6-1 and TRBJ1-5; D possibly corresponds to TRBD1 (6 bases). Germline values: CDR1 MNHNS, CDR2 SASEGT. V shed 3 bases and J shed 4 bases, with 10 bases lying between them. The CDR3 runs 14 residues. The CDR3 here is CASSDRGRNQPQHF. The CDR3 DNA follows: TGTGCCAGCAGTGACAGGGGTCGGAATCAGCCCCAGCATTTT.